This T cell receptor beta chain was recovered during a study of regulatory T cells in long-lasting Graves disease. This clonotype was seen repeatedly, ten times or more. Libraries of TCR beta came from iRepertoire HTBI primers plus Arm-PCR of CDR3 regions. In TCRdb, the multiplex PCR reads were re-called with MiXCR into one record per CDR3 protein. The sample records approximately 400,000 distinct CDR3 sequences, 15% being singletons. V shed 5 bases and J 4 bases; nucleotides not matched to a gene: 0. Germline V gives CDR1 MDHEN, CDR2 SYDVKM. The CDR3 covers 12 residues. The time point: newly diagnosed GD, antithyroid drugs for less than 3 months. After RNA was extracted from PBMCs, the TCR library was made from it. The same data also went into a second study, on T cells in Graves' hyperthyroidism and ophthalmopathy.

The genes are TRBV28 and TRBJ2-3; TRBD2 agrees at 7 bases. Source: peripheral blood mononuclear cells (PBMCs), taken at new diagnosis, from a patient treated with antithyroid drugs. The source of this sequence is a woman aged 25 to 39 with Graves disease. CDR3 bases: TGTGCCAGCAGTGCGGGGGCAGATACGCAGTATTTT. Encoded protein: CASSAGADTQYF.